The 21 T cell receptor beta chains presented below share a single source sample, sequenced in a study of blood T cell repertoires in COVID-19. TCRdb keeps only in-frame clones here, not all; method: immunoSEQ multiplex PCR. Of about 30,000 clones listed, 70% to 80% are singletons. Sequencing used peripheral blood. These receptors were taken from a woman aged 70-85 years with acute or convalescent COVID-19.

This clone showed up just a few times. The chain carries TRBV13 and TRBJ1-1, with D possibly TRBD1 on 6 matching bases. V was cut by 3 bases and J by 0 bases, with 8 bases left in between. The CDR3 covers 14 residues. Germline CDR1 PRHDT, CDR2 FYEKMQ (reference sequence). For the CDR3, the DNA is TGTGCCAGCAGCTTGGGACACTTGAACACTGAAGCTTTCTTT. It encodes CASSLGHLNTEAFF.

The rearrangement links TRBV9 to TRBJ1-1; D uncertain. The CDR3 spans 16 residues. In germline, CDR1 is SGDLS, CDR2 YYNGEE. The germline V and J ends were trimmed by 6 bases and 4 bases, with 22 bases remaining between them. DNA for the CDR3: TGTGCCAGCACCCTAGCGGGGTATGGTGAGGGCACTGAAGCTTTCTTT. Its protein product is CASTLAGYGEGTEAFF.

V is TRBV7-2 and J is TRBJ2-7; 12 bases map to TRBD1. V gave up 3 bases and J gave up 6 bases; unmatched junction bases: 3. From germline, CDR1 is SGHTA and CDR2 FQGNSA. CDR3 length: 14 amino acids. CDR3 region: CASSFQGQGAEQYF. The CDR3 DNA sequence: TGTGCCAGCAGCTTCCAGGGACAGGGGGCCGAGCAGTACTTC.

A remark on this clone: A junction boundary mismatches the germline segment, possibly from a read error. The chain joins TRBV6-8 to TRBJ1-5; D gene ambiguous. CDR3 length equals 19 residues. From germline, CDR1 is MNHGY and CDR2 SAAAGT. The CDR3 reads CASSYSKVGVEVQHQSQHF. CDR3 coding DNA: TGTGCCAGCAGTTACTCGAAGGTTGGTGTGGAGGTGCAGCATCAGTCCCAGCATTTT.

This clone was found a few times. The chain carries TRBV15 and TRBJ2-5; 10 bases align to TRBD1. CDR1 LNHNV and CDR2 YYDKDF come from the germline V gene (reference sequence). This CDR3 is built from 15 residues. J was trimmed by 3 bases and V by 3 bases; bases with no gene match: 4. CDR3 sequence (DNA): TGTGCCACCAGCAGGGGCGGGACAGGGGAAGAGACCCAGTACTTC. Residues: CATSRGGTGEETQYF. Combining the CDR3 with reference TRBV15 and TRBJ2-5 gives the whole variable domain DAMVIQNPRYQVTQFGKPVTLSCSQTLNHNVMYWYQQKSSQAPKLLFHYYDKDFNNEADTPDNFQSRRPNTSFCFLDIRSPGLGDTAMYLCATSRGGTGEETQYFGPGTRLLVL.

This clone was seen just once. The gene calls are TRBV30 and TRBJ2-5; 7 bases are a match to TRBD1. This CDR3 is built from 12 residues. J gave up 2 bases and V 3 bases, and 0 bases lay outside the gene matches. The germline CDR1 and CDR2 sequences are GTSNPN and SVGIG (reference sequence). CDR3 region: CAWRQGQETQYF. In nucleotides, the CDR3 is TGTGCCTGGAGACAGGGGCAAGAGACCCAGTACTTC.

The chain couples TRBV29-1 to TRBJ1-4; maybe TRBD1 (6 bases). Germline CDR1 reads SQVTM; CDR2 reads ANQGSEA. V was pared by 4 bases and J by 5 bases, with 8 bases between. The CDR3 consists of 12 residues. The CDR3 nucleotides read TGCAGCGTTGCAGGGGTGAATGAAAAACTGTTTTTT. Protein product: CSVAGVNEKLFF. Drawing the rest from reference TRBV29-1 and TRBJ1-4, the complete variable domain is SAVISQKPSRDICQRGTSLTIQCQVDSQVTMMFWYRQQPGQSLTLIATANQGSEATYESGFVIDKFPISRPNLTFSTLTVSNMSPEDSSIYLCSVAGVNEKLFFGSGTQLSVL.

This rearrangement joins TRBV5-5 to TRBJ2-7; possible D gene TRBD2, 6 bases. Trimming shortened V by 2 bases and J by 3 bases, and 9 bases separated the two germline ends. From germline, CDR1 is SGHKS and CDR2 YYEKEE (reference sequence). This CDR3 spans 13 amino acids. The CDR3 loop reads CASSLGTFYEQYF. The CDR3 DNA sequence: TGTGCCAGCAGCTTAGGGACTTTCTACGAGCAGTACTTC.

The chain has TRBV14 and TRBJ1-1; 8 bases align to TRBD1. Trimming took 4 bases from V and 8 from J; bases not matched to a gene: 9. Germline assignment: CDR1 SGHDN and CDR2 FVKESK. CDR3 size: 14 residues. The CDR3 is CASSRENRGSEAFF. CDR3 nucleotide sequence: TGTGCCAGCAGCCGCGAGAACAGGGGGTCGGAAGCTTTCTTT.

The chain joins TRBV11-3 to TRBJ2-3; TRBD2 matches at 11 bases. CDR3 length equals 16 residues. Germline trimming cut 5 bases from V and 1 base from J; bases unmatched to any gene: 5. From germline, CDR1 is SGHNT and CDR2 YENEEA. DNA of the CDR3: TGTGCCAGCAGCACAGGGACTAGCGGCGGCACAGATACGCAGTATTTT. Its protein is CASSTGTSGGTDTQYF.

This rearrangement joins TRBV6-5 to TRBJ1-5, with TRBD1 matching 9 bases. Germline loops: CDR1 MNHEY, CDR2 SVGAGI. CDR3 length: 14 residues. V shed 6 bases and J 1 base; nucleotides not matched to a gene: 1. The CDR3 DNA reads TGTGCCAGCAGGGGACAGGGAAGCAATCAGCCCCAGCATTTT. Its translation is CASRGQGSNQPQHF.

V and J are TRBV10-1 and TRBJ2-3, with D hard to call. The V gene's germline CDR1 is WNHNN and CDR2 SYGVQD (reference sequence). Trimming stripped 6 bases from V and 0 bases from J, with 7 bases between. The CDR3 covers 13 residues. For the CDR3, the DNA is TGCGCCAGCAGCGGTACTAGCACAGATACGCAGTATTTT. Amino acids: CASSGTSTDTQYF.

The V and J genes are TRBV7-2 and TRBJ1-5, with D perhaps matching TRBD1 (6 bases). This CDR3 contains 15 residues. Germline CDR1 and CDR2: SGHTA and FQGNSA. The V end lost 4 bases, the J end lost 0 bases, and 10 bases lay between the germline ends. CDR3 region: CASSSTGNSNQPQHF. The CDR3 nucleotides read TGTGCCAGCAGCTCGACAGGCAATAGCAATCAGCCCCAGCATTTT.

V and J are TRBV5-5 and TRBJ1-1; 9 bases map to TRBD1. V shed 5 bases, J shed 1 base, and the junction held 6 bases outside the gene matches. The CDR3 covers 15 residues. CDR1 is SGHKS, CDR2 YYEKEE, per germline (reference sequence). The CDR3 protein is CASRPTGQGNTEAFF. The CDR3 DNA is TGTGCCAGCAGACCTACGGGACAGGGGAACACTGAAGCTTTCTTT.

The genes are TRBV5-8 and TRBJ1-2, with no clear D. The germline V gene has CDR1 SGHTS and CDR2 YDEGEE. The ends were cut back, 0 bases at V and 0 bases at J, with 12 bases in the middle. The CDR3 consists of 16 residues. This CDR3 reads CASSLGYQSANYGYTF. The CDR3 region has the DNA TGTGCCAGCAGCTTGGGGTATCAGTCAGCTAACTATGGCTACACCTTC.

The chain recombines TRBV7-9 with TRBJ1-6; the D is unclear. CDR1 SEHNR and CDR2 FQNEAQ come from the germline V gene (reference sequence). The CDR3 loop spans 14 amino acids. The ends were cut back, 5 bases at V and 9 bases at J, with 14 bases in the middle. The CDR3, as DNA: TGTGCCAGCAGCCCCGCAGACTTCGGTTCACCCCTCCACTTT. Translated: CASSPADFGSPLHF.

J is TRBJ2-7 and V is TRBV7-3; possibly TRBD2 for D (6 bases). CDR3 length: 13 amino acids. V was clipped by 5 bases and J by 3 bases, with 11 bases between them. The V gene's germline CDR1 is SGHTA and CDR2 FQGTGA. This chain's CDR3 is CASSASGGYEQYF. The CDR3 DNA sequence: TGTGCCAGCAGCGCCTCCGGGGGCTACGAGCAGTACTTC. The variable domain in full, with the rest retrieved from reference TRBV7-3 and TRBJ2-7, is GAGVSQTPSNKVTEKGKYVELRCDPISGHTALYWYRQSLGQGPEFLIYFQGTGAADDSGLPNDRFFAVRPEGSVSTLKIQRTERGDSAVYLCASSASGGYEQYFGPGTRLTVT.

V usage is TRBV7-6 and J usage is TRBJ2-2; D might be TRBD1 (5 bases). This CDR3 has 16 amino acids. Trimming pared 5 bases from V and 1 base from J, leaving 14 bases between. Germline CDR1 SGHVS, CDR2 FNYEAQ. In DNA form, the CDR3 reads TGTGCCAGCAGCGCCCGACAGACGGTGAACACCGGGGAGCTGTTTTTT. This encodes CASSARQTVNTGELFF.

The CDR3 spells CASSQEQGPNYGYTF. Here the CDR3 DNA reads TGCGCCAGCAGCCAAGAACAGGGGCCTAACTATGGCTACACCTTC. The chain combines TRBV4-1 with TRBJ1-2; 7 positions agree with TRBD1. V trimming: 0 bases; J trimming: 0 bases; junction bases outside the gene matches: 1. This CDR3 is 15 amino acids long. CDR1 and CDR2 from the germline V gene are MGHRA and YSYEKL.

In this sample, this clone turned up once. The chain recombines TRBV18 with TRBJ2-5, with TRBD1 matching 9 bases. Germline loops: CDR1 KGHSH, CDR2 LQKENI. The CDR3 has 14 amino acids. The V and J ends lost 4 bases and 5 bases, in that order; junction bases with no gene match: 5. CDR3 sequence (DNA): TGTGCCAGCTCACTCACAGGGGGCGCGGAGACCCAGTACTTC. Amino acids: CASSLTGGAETQYF.

This sequence joins TRBV10-3 and TRBJ2-2; 7 bases are shared with TRBD2. The germline V gene encodes CDR1 ENHRY and CDR2 SYGVKD. This CDR3 has 16 residues. V was pared by 7 bases and J by 5 bases, with 13 bases of the junction left unmatched. Here the CDR3 reads CAIKPAAGEGTGELFF. CDR3 coding DNA: TGTGCCATCAAACCCGCCGCGGGAGAGGGTACCGGGGAGCTGTTTTTT.